The 21 T cell receptor beta chains below all came from one sample that was sequenced in a study of blood T cell repertoires in COVID-19. Assay used: immunoSEQ multiplex PCR; TCRdb lists only in-frame clones, some missing. The sample consists of approximately 150,000 clones, 70% to 90% of them appearing once. Sequencing input: peripheral blood. Receptor source: a woman between 45 and 60 years old with COVID-19, enrolled during active disease.

This chain uses TRBV24-1 with TRBJ1-4, with 7 bases matching TRBD1. With 8 bases clipped from V and 5 bases from J, the junction kept 4 bases outside the gene matches. This CDR3 is 13 amino acids long. The V gene's germline CDR1 is KGHDR and CDR2 SFDVKD. The CDR3 protein is CATMTGLNEKLFF. The CDR3 DNA reads TGTGCCACCATGACAGGGTTAAATGAAAAACTGTTTTTT.

This sequence joins TRBV7-9 and TRBJ2-3; D not certain. The CDR3 has 14 residues. V was clipped by 5 bases and J by 0 bases, with 9 bases between them. CDR1 is SEHNR and CDR2 is FQNEAQ in the germline V gene (reference sequence). As DNA, the CDR3 is TGTGCCAGCAGCCGTATGACTAGCACAGATACGCAGTATTTT. This sequence encodes CASSRMTSTDTQYF.

This chain joins TRBV7-9 and TRBJ1-1; 7 bases fit TRBD1. The V gene's germline CDR1 is SEHNR and CDR2 FQNEAQ (reference sequence). CDR3 length equals 16 residues. V lost 6 bases, J lost 1 base, and 11 bases stayed unmatched. The CDR3, as DNA: TGTGCCAGCAGGGCTACCTGGACAGGCCCGAACACTGAAGCTTTCTTT. The encoded protein is CASRATWTGPNTEAFF.

The genes are TRBV18 and TRBJ1-6; D gene unclear. Germline CDR1 KGHSH, CDR2 LQKENI. The length of the CDR3 is 11 residues. V shed 6 bases and J shed 8 bases, with 5 bases lying between them. The CDR3 DNA reads TGTGCCAGCTCCGGGGATTCACCCCTCCACTTT. Its protein product is CASSGDSPLHF.

This clone was picked up one time. The gene calls are TRBV7-6 and TRBJ2-1; D not certain. The CDR3 is 15 residues long. Germline assignment: CDR1 SGHVS and CDR2 FNYEAQ. Trimming removed 2 bases at V and 6 bases at J, with 14 bases between. In nucleotides, the CDR3 is TGTGCCAGCAGCTTATTGTCCTCCGACTCCAATGAGCAGTTCTTC. Translation gives CASSLLSSDSNEQFF.

This chain links TRBV10-1 with TRBJ2-1, with unresolved D. The V end lost 2 bases, the J end lost 4 bases, and 12 bases lay between the germline ends. The CDR3 length is 15 residues. Per germline, CDR1 WNHNN and CDR2 SYGVQD (reference sequence). Here the CDR3 DNA reads TGCGCCAGCAGTGAGGCGCTAAACGGGTACAATGAGCAGTTCTTC. It specifies CASSEALNGYNEQFF.

V is TRBV30 and J is TRBJ1-4; 9 bases agree with TRBD1. Germline assignment: CDR1 GTSNPN and CDR2 SVGIG (reference sequence). The CDR3 is 15 residues long. V was clipped by 0 bases and J by 10 bases; unmatched bases: 9. The CDR3 here is CAWSVQDRGNRKLFF. The CDR3 DNA sequence: TGTGCCTGGAGTGTTCAGGACAGGGGCAATAGAAAACTGTTTTTT. The full variable domain, its missing parts supplied by reference TRBV30 and TRBJ1-4, is SQTIHQWPATLVQPVGSPLSLECTVEGTSNPNLYWYRQAAGRGLQLLFYSVGIGQISSEVPQNLSASRPQDRQFILSSKKLLLSDSGFYLCAWSVQDRGNRKLFFGSGTQLSVL.

This clone was detected once. The chain carries TRBV4-1 and TRBJ2-1; no reliable D call. CDR1 is MGHRA and CDR2 is YSYEKL in the germline V gene. V lost 6 bases and J lost 7, with 7 bases in between. The CDR3 runs to 11 residues. As DNA, the CDR3 is TGCGCCAGCAGAAACGAGAATGAGCAGTTCTTC. It yields the protein CASRNENEQFF.

The chain couples TRBV19 to TRBJ2-7, with 8 bases matching TRBD2. The V and J ends lost 6 bases and 3 bases, in that order; junction bases with no gene match: 7. The CDR3 covers 14 residues. The germline CDR1 and CDR2 sequences are LNHDA and SQIVND (reference sequence). In DNA, the CDR3 is TGTGCCAGTAGACCTAGCGGGTGGAACTACGAGCAGTACTTC. It specifies CASRPSGWNYEQYF. Using reference TRBV19 and TRBJ2-7 for the parts outside the CDR3, the full variable domain is DGGITQSPKYLFRKEGQNVTLSCEQNLNHDAMYWYRQDPGQGLRLIYYSQIVNDFQKGDIAEGYSVSREKKESFPLTVTSAQKNPTAFYLCASRPSGWNYEQYFGPGTRLTVT.

This clone showed up just once. The genes are TRBV5-1 and TRBJ2-7; 9 positions match TRBD1. The CDR3 sequence is 14 residues long. The ends lost 2 bases at V and 5 bases at J; junction bases unmatched: 5. Germline values: CDR1 SGHRS, CDR2 YFSETQ. The CDR3 spells CASSFRDRVDEQYF. The CDR3 DNA sequence: TGCGCCAGCAGCTTTAGGGACAGGGTCGACGAGCAGTACTTC.

This clone appeared a few times. CDR3 protein: CASSQATGRGEETQYF. The CDR3 DNA is TGTGCCAGCAGCCAAGCGACAGGACGGGGGGAAGAGACCCAGTACTTC. The rearrangement links TRBV4-2 to TRBJ2-5; the D gene is possibly TRBD2 (7 bases). This CDR3 contains 16 residues. The V gene lost 1 base and the J gene lost 3 bases, with 15 bases spanning the gap. Germline V lookup: CDR1 LGHNA, CDR2 YNFKEQ.

The count of this clone is one. This chain links TRBV15 with TRBJ2-1, with 9 nucleotides matching TRBD1. This CDR3 spans 16 amino acids. J gave up 7 bases and V 0 bases, and 7 bases lay outside the gene matches. Germline lookup yields CDR1 LNHNV and CDR2 YYDKDF (reference sequence). CDR3 DNA: TGTGCCACCAGCAGAGATCAGGGACAGGGATGGAATGAGCAGTTCTTC. Amino acids: CATSRDQGQGWNEQFF.

V usage is TRBV9 and J usage is TRBJ1-3; TRBD1 is a possible D gene (6 bases). The CDR3 is made up of 15 amino acids. Trimming cost V 0 bases and J 4 bases, with 11 bases left between them. Germline V gene data show CDR1 as SGDLS and CDR2 as YYNGEE. The CDR3 loop is CASSVDTGTGNTIYF. CDR3 nucleotides: TGTGCCAGCAGCGTAGATACAGGGACAGGAAACACCATATATTTT.

In its sample, this clone was seen once. V gene TRBV6-5 combines with J gene TRBJ1-1; weak D call: TRBD1 (6 bases). V dropped 6 bases and J dropped 6 bases, with 17 bases sitting between them. Germline CDR1 and CDR2: MNHEY and SVGAGI. The CDR3 sequence is 14 residues long. The DNA for the CDR3 is TGTGCCAGCAGCCCCACTCAGGGGATGGCTGAAGCTTTCTTT. This codes for CASSPTQGMAEAFF.

This chain links TRBV10-1 with TRBJ1-6, with 7 bases identical to TRBD1. J was trimmed by 6 bases and V by 5 bases; bases with no gene match: 10. CDR1 is WNHNN, CDR2 SYGVQD, per germline (reference sequence). The CDR3 has 16 residues. The CDR3 is CASSPTSAGGNSPLHF. The CDR3 nucleotides read TGCGCCAGCAGTCCTACCTCAGCAGGGGGTAATTCACCCCTCCACTTT.

The V call is TRBV19, the J call TRBJ2-4, with D perhaps TRBD1 (6 bases). The germline CDR1 and CDR2 sequences are LNHDA and SQIVND (reference sequence). The CDR3 loop spans 16 amino acids. Trimming pared 6 bases from V and 2 bases from J, leaving 17 bases between. In nucleotides, the CDR3 is TGTGCCAGTAGCCGAGGGCAGGGGCGGACCAAAAACATTCAGTACTTC. Translation gives CASSRGQGRTKNIQYF.

J is TRBJ2-7 and V is TRBV5-4, with TRBD1 matching 8 bases. CDR3 length: 13 residues. J lost 3 bases, V lost 4 bases, and 3 bases had no gene match. Germline V gene lookup returns CDR1 SGHNT and CDR2 YYREEE (reference sequence). The CDR3 region has the DNA TGTGCCAGCAGCACTACAGGGGGCTACGAGCAGTACTTC. Amino acids: CASSTTGGYEQYF.

The chain recombines TRBV19 with TRBJ1-1; D possibly corresponds to TRBD1 (5 bases). From germline, CDR1 is LNHDA and CDR2 SQIVND (reference sequence). This CDR3 is 15 amino acids long. V lost 4 bases, J lost 5 bases, and 17 bases lay in between. The CDR3 DNA follows: TGTGCCAGTAGTACCTTTGGGGGGAGTGGGACTGAAGCTTTCTTT. Its translation is CASSTFGGSGTEAFF.

The chain recombines TRBV6-5 with TRBJ2-7; D is possibly TRBD2 (6 bases). CDR3 length: 13 amino acids. Per the germline V gene, CDR1 is MNHEY and CDR2 is SVGAGI. V was shortened by 2 bases and J by 3 bases, with 8 bases between the two germline ends. Written as DNA, the CDR3 is TGTGCCAGCAGTTACAAGGAGGGCTACGAGCAGTACTTC. It yields the protein CASSYKEGYEQYF.

This chain joins TRBV9 and TRBJ1-2; D might be TRBD1 (5 bases). Germline assignment: CDR1 SGDLS and CDR2 YYNGEE. With 4 bases removed from V and 2 bases from J, the gap between germline ends came to 18 bases. This CDR3 region has 16 residues. The CDR3 bases are TGTGCCAGCAGCTCGAGTACAGGCTCCCGAAACTATGGCTACACCTTC. Its translation: CASSSSTGSRNYGYTF. The full variable domain, with the rest looked up from reference TRBV9 and TRBJ1-2, is DSGVTQTPKHLITATGQRVTLRCSPRSGDLSVYWYQQSLDQGLQFLIQYYNGEERAKGNILERFSAQQFPDLHSELNLSSLELGDSALYFCASSSSTGSRNYGYTFGSGTRLTVV.

The rearrangement links TRBV18 to TRBJ2-2, with TRBD2 identical over 12 bases. J lost 0 bases, V lost 6 bases, and 5 bases had no gene match. The CDR3 covers 17 residues. Looked up from germline, CDR1 is KGHSH and CDR2 is LQKENI. The CDR3 DNA reads as TGTGCCAGCTCGATGGGACTAGCGGGCGCGAACACCGGGGAGCTGTTTTTT. This gives the protein CASSMGLAGANTGELFF.